Listed below are T cell receptor beta chains from one sample, sequenced in a study of blood T cell repertoires in COVID-19. Profiling relied on immunoSEQ multiplex PCR, and the TCRdb table lists in-frame clones only, not all of them. Of a few hundred thousand clones detected, around 87% appear once; the ten largest clones hold roughly 2%. The sample taken for sequencing was PBMCs or T cells enriched from blood (not recorded which). The source is a man in his forties or fifties in a cohort exposed to, infected with or recovered from COVID-19 (not recorded which). Both conserved end residues are trimmed from each CDR3. D genes are given only for firm matches.

v_call | cdr3_length | d_call | cdr3_aa
TRBV7-2 | 17 | TRBD2 | ASSPGTPGLAGRYNEQF
TRBV7-3 | 13 | TRBD2 | ASSFNAGGGETQY
TRBV19 | 13 | TRBD1 | ASSGNRGGFQPQH
TRBV19 | 13 | TRBD1 | ASSIPGQVTGELF
TRBV3-1/TRBV3-2 | 15 | NA | ASSQDPTGYSGNTIY
TRBV3-1/TRBV3-2 | 16 | TRBD2 | ASSQERGTSGSGETQY
TRBV2 | 15 | TRBD1 | ASSHTGGGYGNQPQH
TRBV6-5 | 12 | TRBD1 | ASSITGVSGELF
TRBV10-3 | 13 | TRBD1 | AISSTGGNTGELF
TRBV6-1 | 12 | TRBD2 | ASSVAGEDYEQY
TRBV5-1 | 16 | TRBD2 | ASSLVSFTSGRAETQY
TRBV28 | 12 | NA | ASSSQGLQETQY
TRBV5-3 | 16 | TRBD1 | ARSPCEPTGCTGNTIY
TRBV5-1 | 12 | NA | ASSLDRAYYEQY
TRBV18 | 14 | NA | ASSPPPGASGNTIY
TRBV4-1 | 12 | NA | ASSQDGFTDTQY
TRBV25-1 | 13 | TRBD1 | ASSESTGTGQKLF
TRBV27 | 13 | TRBD1 | ASSLIGQGKGELF
TRBV5-6 | 15 | TRBD2 | ASSLQEGLAGFYEQY
TRBV9 | 13 | NA | ASSTTPMSLETQY
TRBV30 | 11 | NA | AWKVQQDYGYT
TRBV25-1 | 14 | TRBD2 | ASSEQLAVKSNEQF
TRBV27 | 15 | NA | ASSLSGRAMYNSPLH
TRBV18 | 12 | NA | ASSPIPATGELF
TRBV11-2 | 13 | TRBD1 | ASSLGQGIRSPLH
TRBV6-5 | 12 | TRBD1 | ASSPGQLVSPLH
TRBV7-8 | 13 | NA | ASSPRTRRENEQF
TRBV27 | 11 | TRBD1 | ASTGQGTDTQY
TRBV6-5 | 11 | NA | ASTGRGNTEAF
TRBV5-1 | 14 | NA | ASSLGGPTFNQPQH
TRBV27 | 12 | TRBD1 | ASSLSTGGTEAF
TRBV6-2/TRBV6-3 | 15 | TRBD1 | ASSRPLTGGQYNEQF
TRBV5-4 | 12 | TRBD1 | ASSAGQDTYEQY
TRBV19 | 11 | TRBD1 | ASAWTGANEQY
TRBV5-8 | 14 | TRBD1 | ASSLAGTGGTYGYT
TRBV20-1 | 12 | TRBD2 | SASSGRSTGELF
TRBV5-1 | 14 | TRBD2 | ASSLGTSGRMDTQY
TRBV6-5 | 10 | NA | ASSPNGNTIY